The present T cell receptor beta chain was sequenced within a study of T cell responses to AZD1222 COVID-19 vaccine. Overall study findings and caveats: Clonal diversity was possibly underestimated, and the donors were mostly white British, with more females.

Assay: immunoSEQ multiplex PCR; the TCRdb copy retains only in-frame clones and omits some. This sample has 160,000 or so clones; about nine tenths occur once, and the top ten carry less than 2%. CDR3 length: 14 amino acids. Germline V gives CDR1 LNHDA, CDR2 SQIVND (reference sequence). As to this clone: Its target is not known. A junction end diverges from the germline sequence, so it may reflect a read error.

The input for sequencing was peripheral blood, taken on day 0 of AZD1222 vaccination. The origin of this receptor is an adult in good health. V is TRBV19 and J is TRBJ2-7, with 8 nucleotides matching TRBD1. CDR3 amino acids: CASSIHRDRWPEVF. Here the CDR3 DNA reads TGTGCCAGTAGTATCCACCGGGACAGGTGGCCGGAGGTCTTC.